The 30 T cell receptor beta chains in this list originate from one sample, sequenced in a study of cytomegalovirus exposure and HLA in healthy donors. 13 Jbeta primers and 60 Vbeta primers were used for the PCR. The data were produced by immunoSEQ multiplex PCR, yet TCRdb's version contains in-frame clones alone and is incomplete. This sample has more than 85,000 clones; around four fifths occur once, and the top ten carry around a tenth. Sequencing was performed on PBMCs. The source of these receptors is a man under 40 in good health and CMV-seropositive.

J is TRBJ2-3 and V is TRBV2; 11 bases are a match to TRBD2. The CDR3 consists of 18 residues. The V and J ends lost 0 bases and 5 bases, in that order; junction bases with no gene match: 10. Germline CDR1 SNHLY, CDR2 FYNNEI. CDR3 in DNA: TGTGCCAGCAGTGAAGCGTTCCTAGCGGGGGGTAGCGTAGATACGCAGTATTTT. It codes for CASSEAFLAGGSVDTQYF.

This sequence joins TRBV9 and TRBJ2-3, with 9 bases fitting TRBD2. The CDR3 has 15 amino acids. V shed 6 bases and J 2 bases; nucleotides not matched to a gene: 7. Germline CDR1 SGDLS, CDR2 YYNGEE. CDR3 residues: CASNPAGGYTDTQYF. The DNA for the CDR3 is TGTGCCAGCAACCCAGCGGGGGGATACACAGATACGCAGTATTTT.

The gene calls are TRBV7-3 and TRBJ1-1, with D hard to call. The CDR3 spans 13 residues. With 5 bases removed from V and 5 bases from J, the gap between germline ends came to 12 bases. CDR1 is SGHTA and CDR2 is FQGTGA in the germline V gene. Written as DNA, the CDR3 is TGTGCCAGCAGCCCGCAGGCCGAAACTGAAGCTTTCTTT. Translation gives CASSPQAETEAFF.

The V call is TRBV5-1, the J call TRBJ2-1, with 13 bases that match TRBD2. The ends lost 4 bases at V and 8 bases at J; junction bases unmatched: 6. Germline CDR1 and CDR2: SGHRS and YFSETQ. The CDR3 sequence is 15 residues long. The CDR3 DNA sequence: TGCGCCAGCAGCACCGGACTAGCGGGGGTCGATGAGCAGTTCTTC. It yields the protein CASSTGLAGVDEQFF.

This clone was counted only a few times. This chain joins TRBV18 and TRBJ1-1; TRBD1 aligns across 7 bases. Trimming at V came to 5 bases and at J to 5 bases, leaving 2 bases not matched to a gene. The CDR3 loop spans 12 amino acids. Germline assignment: CDR1 KGHSH and CDR2 LQKENI. As DNA, the CDR3 is TGTGCCAGCTCAGAACAGGGGACTGAAGCTTTCTTT. This codes for CASSEQGTEAFF.

Notes on this clone: The same CDR3 also results from other DNA sequences found in this sample. The chain uses TRBV5-1 and TRBJ2-2; D is possibly TRBD2 (7 bases). Germline V lookup: CDR1 SGHRS, CDR2 YFSETQ. This CDR3 contains 15 residues. V gave up 4 bases and J gave up 3 bases, with 13 bases separating them. The CDR3 region has the DNA TGCGCCAGCAGCGGGGGGGGCGCGGACACCGGGGAGCTGTTTTTT. Protein sequence: CASSGGGADTGELFF.

V usage is TRBV6-5 and J usage is TRBJ1-6, with TRBD1 matching over 8 bases. Germline CDR1 reads MNHEY; CDR2 reads SVGAGI. The CDR3 spans 15 residues. Unmatched junction bases numbered 9, after V lost 7 bases and J lost 7 bases. The CDR3 is CASTLTGDWNSPLHF. The DNA of the CDR3 is TGTGCCAGCACCTTGACAGGGGATTGGAATTCACCCCTCCACTTT.

The V call is TRBV13, the J call TRBJ2-3, with unresolved D. CDR3 length: 17 amino acids. The germline V gene has CDR1 PRHDT and CDR2 FYEKMQ (reference sequence). The V end lost 2 bases, the J end lost 3 bases, and 18 bases lay between the germline ends. Here the CDR3 reads CASSLLYEEKSTDTQYF. The CDR3 region has the DNA TGTGCCAGCAGCTTACTCTATGAGGAGAAAAGTACAGATACGCAGTATTTT.

This sequence joins TRBV5-1 and TRBJ2-1, with 9 bases fitting TRBD1. The germline V gene encodes CDR1 SGHRS and CDR2 YFSETQ. The V gene end was trimmed by 0 bases and the J gene end by 7 bases; junction bases not matched to a gene: 8. The CDR3 length is 16 residues. CDR3 sequence: CASSLDIGTGFNEQFF. CDR3 DNA sequence: TGCGCCAGCAGCTTGGATATCGGGACAGGGTTTAATGAGCAGTTCTTC.

V usage is TRBV11-3 and J usage is TRBJ2-5; no clear D gene. CDR3 length: 14 residues. V gave up 0 bases and J gave up 5 bases, with 10 bases separating them. CDR1 is SGHNT and CDR2 is YENEEA in the germline V gene. The CDR3 spells CASSLDQWAETQYF. The DNA for the CDR3 is TGTGCCAGCAGCTTAGATCAGTGGGCGGAGACCCAGTACTTC.

The chain employs TRBV29-1 and TRBJ2-4; D not resolved. CDR1 and CDR2 (germline): SQVTM, ANQGSEA. The germline V and J ends were trimmed by 6 bases and 5 bases, with 14 bases remaining between them. This CDR3 is built from 13 residues. The CDR3 nucleotides are TGCAGCGTGAAGAGCCTCACCCAAAACATTCAGTACTTC. Protein sequence: CSVKSLTQNIQYF.

V gene TRBV6-1 combines with J gene TRBJ1-5; perhaps TRBD1 as D (5 bases). The V gene lost 7 bases and the J gene lost 7 bases, with 14 bases spanning the gap. CDR1 is MNHNS, CDR2 SASEGT, per germline. The CDR3 is 13 residues long. The CDR3 is CASTERRGQPQHF. The CDR3 bases are TGTGCCAGCACCGAAAGGAGGGGACAGCCCCAGCATTTT.

This clone was picked up one time. The chain is built from TRBV7-8 and TRBJ2-5, with a tentative D call TRBD1 (6 bases). Judging by the DNA end, TRBJ2-7 fits better; the J call may be wrong. This CDR3 is 15 amino acids long. Germline-derived CDR1 and CDR2 are SGHVS and FQNEAQ. CDR3 loop: CASSPNPQGTHEQYF. CDR3 DNA: TGTGCCAGCAGCCCCAACCCACAGGGTACCCACGAGCAGTACTTC.

V usage is TRBV27 and J usage is TRBJ1-5, with 9 bases matching TRBD1. There are 16 residues in the CDR3. The germline V gene encodes CDR1 MNHEY and CDR2 SMNVEV (reference sequence). After removal of 6 bases from V and 5 bases from J, the junction contained 11 bases not matched to a gene. The CDR3 bases are TGTGCCAGCAGGAAAGAATACAGGGGGCGGGATCAGCCCCAGCATTTT. It codes for CASRKEYRGRDQPQHF.

The rearrangement joins TRBV7-2 to TRBJ1-2; possibly TRBD1 for D (6 bases). The CDR3 extends over 13 amino acids. V lost 5 bases and J lost 4, with 11 bases in between. From germline, CDR1 is SGHTA and CDR2 FQGNSA. CDR3 protein: CASSPHRVYGYTF. The CDR3 coding sequence is TGTGCCAGCAGCCCGCACAGGGTCTATGGCTACACCTTC.

This chain links TRBV21-1 with TRBJ1-1. TRBV21-1 is classified as a pseudogene. The CDR3 consists of 14 residues. Here the CDR3 DNA reads TGTGCCAGCGGGCTGGGAGACTCGAACACTGAAGCTTTCTTT. Translation: CASGLGDSNTEAFF.

The rearrangement joins TRBV5-1 to TRBJ2-5; 10 bases are shared with TRBD1. The CDR3 has 14 amino acids. Trimming removed 8 bases from V and 11 bases from J; junction bases left unmatched: 15. Looked up from germline, CDR1 is SGHRS and CDR2 is YFSETQ. As DNA, the CDR3 is TGCGCCAGTTACCCGGGACAGGGGTTTTATGAGCAGTACTTC. This translates into CASYPGQGFYEQYF.

The gene calls are TRBV30 and TRBJ1-4; tentatively, D is TRBD1 (5 bases). The CDR3 loop spans 17 amino acids. Trimming left V 7 bases short and J 0 bases short, with 21 bases between. Germline CDR1 is GTSNPN and CDR2 is SVGIG (reference sequence). CDR3: CASSPESRTTTNEKLFF. Here the CDR3 DNA reads TGTGCCTCGTCCCCGGAATCGAGGACAACAACTAATGAAAAACTGTTTTTT.

On this clone: Relative to the germline gene, one junction end is altered; a read error may explain this. The genes are TRBV6-5 and TRBJ2-7; a weak D match, TRBD1 (6 bases). From germline, CDR1 is MNHEY and CDR2 SVGAGI. CDR3 size: 13 residues. The CDR3 protein is CACSYDRQYEQYF. Written as DNA, the CDR3 is TGTGCCTGCAGTTACGACAGGCAATACGAGCAGTACTTC.

V and J are TRBV7-2 and TRBJ2-3; 11 bases agree with TRBD2. Unmatched junction bases numbered 6, after V lost 1 base and J lost 0 bases. CDR1 is SGHTA, CDR2 FQGNSA, per germline. The CDR3 has 18 amino acids. The CDR3 nucleotides are TGTGCCAGCAGCTTAGTGGCTAGCGGGGGGCGGAGCACAGATACGCAGTATTTT. Translated, it gives CASSLVASGGRSTDTQYF.

The chain employs TRBV25-1 and TRBJ2-2; the D is unclear. The germline gives CDR1 MGHDK, CDR2 SYGVNS. This CDR3 contains 13 residues. V was clipped by 3 bases and J by 3 bases, with 5 bases between them. CDR3 amino acids: CASSELDTGELFF. CDR3 DNA sequence: TGTGCCAGCAGTGAGCTAGACACCGGGGAGCTGTTTTTT.

This clone was seen only once. The genes are TRBV19 and TRBJ1-1, with 8 bases identical to TRBD1. Per the germline V gene, CDR1 is LNHDA and CDR2 is SQIVND (reference sequence). This CDR3 is 15 amino acids long. Trimming cost V 7 bases and J 5 bases; bases outside gene matches: 12. CDR3: CASTLTQGAGTEAFF. CDR3 bases: TGTGCCAGTACCCTCACCCAGGGGGCAGGGACTGAAGCTTTCTTT.

The CDR3 DNA reads as TGCGCCAGCAGCCAAGCCCCCACTTCGGCCAGGGTTAACTATGGCTACACCTTC. This gives the protein CASSQAPTSARVNYGYTF. The chain recombines TRBV4-1 with TRBJ1-2, with D perhaps matching TRBD1 (5 bases). V was pared by 1 base and J by 1 base, with 19 bases between. Germline V gives CDR1 MGHRA, CDR2 YSYEKL. The length of the CDR3 is 18 residues.

This clone was picked up a small number of times. J is TRBJ2-5 and V is TRBV5-1, with a tentative D call TRBD2 (5 bases). This CDR3 region has 14 residues. V lost 0 bases to trimming and J lost 2 bases, with 8 bases between them. Germline V gene lookup returns CDR1 SGHRS and CDR2 YFSETQ. The CDR3 region is CASSLGGFQETQYF. CDR3 in DNA: TGCGCCAGCAGCTTGGGAGGGTTTCAAGAGACCCAGTACTTC.

The chain links TRBV2 to TRBJ1-6; 10 nucleotides match TRBD1. The CDR3 loop spans 15 amino acids. Losses at the gene ends were 2 bases for V and 10 bases for J; bases not matched to a gene: 5. Germline values: CDR1 SNHLY, CDR2 FYNNEI. CDR3 in amino acids: CASSERGTGDSPLHF. Written as DNA, the CDR3 is TGTGCCAGCAGTGAACGAGGGACAGGGGACTCACCCCTCCACTTT.

The chain uses TRBV28 and TRBJ1-3, with D possibly being TRBD1 (5 bases). CDR3 length: 14 amino acids. Deletions cut 5 bases from V and 4 bases from J, with 12 bases between. The germline V gene has CDR1 MDHEN and CDR2 SYDVKM. The CDR3 region is CASSQTGTGNTIYF. The CDR3 coding sequence is TGTGCCAGCAGTCAAACAGGTACAGGAAACACCATATATTTT.

The chain has TRBV7-8 and TRBJ2-1; the D gene is possibly TRBD2 (7 bases). V gave up 5 bases and J gave up 0 bases, with 17 bases separating them. Germline V gene sequence: CDR1 SGHVS, CDR2 FQNEAQ. The CDR3 is 17 residues long. DNA of the CDR3: TGTGCCAGCAGCCCGGTAGGGGGGGGCTACTCCTACAATGAGCAGTTCTTC. The encoded protein is CASSPVGGGYSYNEQFF.

The CDR3 DNA reads as TGTGCCAGCGGAGGGAGCTCCTACGAGCAGTACTTC. This sequence encodes CASGGSSYEQYF. V is TRBV2 and J is TRBJ2-7; perhaps TRBD2 as D (6 bases). This CDR3 region has 12 residues. Trimming stripped 8 bases from V and 0 bases from J, with 8 bases between. Germline CDR1 reads SNHLY; CDR2 reads FYNNEI.

The chain recombines TRBV4-1 with TRBJ1-2; TRBD1 agrees at 8 bases. The V gene's germline CDR1 is MGHRA and CDR2 YSYEKL. With 0 bases clipped from V and 7 bases from J, the junction kept 10 bases outside the gene matches. The CDR3 covers 16 residues. CDR3 sequence reads: CASSQDWGQGALGYTF. The CDR3 coding sequence is TGCGCCAGCAGCCAAGATTGGGGCCAGGGGGCGCTTGGCTACACCTTC.

The chain is built from TRBV5-1 and TRBJ2-5; 8 bases align to TRBD1. With 0 bases clipped from V and 11 bases from J, the junction kept 9 bases outside the gene matches. Germline V CDR1 and CDR2: SGHRS, YFSETQ. The CDR3 length is 14 residues. The CDR3 DNA sequence: TGCGCCAGCAGCTTGGACAGGGGGTCTTTTGAGCAGTACTTC. It is translated as CASSLDRGSFEQYF.